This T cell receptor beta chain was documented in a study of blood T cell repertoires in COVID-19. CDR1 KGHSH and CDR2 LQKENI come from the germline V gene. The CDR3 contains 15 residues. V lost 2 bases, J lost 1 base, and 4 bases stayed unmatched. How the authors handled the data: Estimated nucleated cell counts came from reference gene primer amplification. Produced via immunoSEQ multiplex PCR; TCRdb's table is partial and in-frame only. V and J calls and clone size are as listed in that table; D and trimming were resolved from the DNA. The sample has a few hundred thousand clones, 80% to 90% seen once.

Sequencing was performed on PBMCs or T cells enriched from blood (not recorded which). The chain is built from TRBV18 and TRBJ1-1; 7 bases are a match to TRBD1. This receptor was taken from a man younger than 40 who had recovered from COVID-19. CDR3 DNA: TGTGCCAGCTCACCAACGGGACAGCCGAACACTGAAGCTTTCTTT. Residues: CASSPTGQPNTEAFF. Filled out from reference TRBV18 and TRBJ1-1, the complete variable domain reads NAGVMQNPRHLVRRRGQEARLRCSPMKGHSHVYWYRQLPEEGLKFMVYLQKENIIDESGMPKERFSAEFPKEGPSILRIQQVVRGDSAAYFCASSPTGQPNTEAFFGQGTRLTVV.